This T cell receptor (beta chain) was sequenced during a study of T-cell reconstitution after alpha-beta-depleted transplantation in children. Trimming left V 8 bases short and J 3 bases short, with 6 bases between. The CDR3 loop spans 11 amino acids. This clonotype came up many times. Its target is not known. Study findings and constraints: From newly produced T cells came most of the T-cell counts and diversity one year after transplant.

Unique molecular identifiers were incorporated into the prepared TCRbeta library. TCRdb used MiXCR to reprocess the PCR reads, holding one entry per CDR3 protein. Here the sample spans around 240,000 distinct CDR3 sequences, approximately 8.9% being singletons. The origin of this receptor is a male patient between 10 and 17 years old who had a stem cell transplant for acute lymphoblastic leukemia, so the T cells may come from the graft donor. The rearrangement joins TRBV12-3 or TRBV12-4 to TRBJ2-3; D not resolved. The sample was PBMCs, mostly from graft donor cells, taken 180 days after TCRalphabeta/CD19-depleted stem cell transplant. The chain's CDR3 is CASGETDTQYF. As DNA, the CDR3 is TGTGCCAGCGGAGAAACAGATACGCAGTATTTT.